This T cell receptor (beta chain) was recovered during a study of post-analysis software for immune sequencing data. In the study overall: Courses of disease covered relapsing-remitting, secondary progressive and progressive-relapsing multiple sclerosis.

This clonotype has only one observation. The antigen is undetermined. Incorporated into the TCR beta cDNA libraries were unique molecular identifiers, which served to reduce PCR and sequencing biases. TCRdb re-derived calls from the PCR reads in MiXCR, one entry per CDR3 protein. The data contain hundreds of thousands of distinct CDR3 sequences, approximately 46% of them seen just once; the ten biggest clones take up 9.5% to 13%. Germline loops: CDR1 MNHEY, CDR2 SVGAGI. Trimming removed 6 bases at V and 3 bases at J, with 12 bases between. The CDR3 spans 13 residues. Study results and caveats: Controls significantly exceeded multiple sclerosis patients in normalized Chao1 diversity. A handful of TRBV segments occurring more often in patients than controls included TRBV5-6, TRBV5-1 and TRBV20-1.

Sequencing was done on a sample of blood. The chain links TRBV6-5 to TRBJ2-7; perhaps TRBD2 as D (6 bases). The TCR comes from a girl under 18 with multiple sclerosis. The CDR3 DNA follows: TGTGCCAGCAGGCGACTAGGAAACTACGAGCAGTACTTC. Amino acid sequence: CASRRLGNYEQYF.